These 9 T cell receptor beta chains came from one sample sequenced in a study of cytomegalovirus exposure and HLA in healthy donors. Primers included in the PCR were 60 Vbeta and 13 Jbeta primers. The assay was immunoSEQ multiplex PCR, and TCRdb's table has in-frame clones only and misses some. Of 100,000 to 150,000 clones in the sample, roughly 80% were seen once. The sequenced material came from PBMCs. These receptors came from a woman aged 55-70 years in good health and CMV-seronegative.

The chain recombines TRBV28 with TRBJ1-2, with TRBD1 identical over 11 bases. Germline V gene sequence: CDR1 MDHEN, CDR2 SYDVKM. There are 15 residues in the CDR3. J gave up 4 bases and V 6 bases, and 7 bases lay outside the gene matches. The CDR3 nucleotides are TGTGCCAGCAGGCCATGGACAGGGGGCACCTATGGCTACACCTTC. The encoded protein is CASRPWTGGTYGYTF.

The rearrangement joins TRBV14 to TRBJ2-3; tentatively, D is TRBD2 (5 bases). V shed 4 bases and J shed 1 base, with 15 bases lying between them. The CDR3 length is 16 residues. Germline V gene lookup returns CDR1 SGHDN and CDR2 FVKESK. CDR3 sequence: CASSPNSGGGTDTQYF. CDR3 sequence (DNA): TGTGCCAGCAGCCCCAACAGCGGTGGGGGCACAGATACGCAGTATTTT.

V usage is TRBV7-9 and J usage is TRBJ2-1, with D perhaps matching TRBD2 (5 bases). The CDR3 is made up of 16 amino acids. In germline, CDR1 is SEHNR, CDR2 FQNEAQ (reference sequence). Trimming removed 9 bases at V and 2 bases at J, with 20 bases between. The DNA of the CDR3 is TGTGCCAGTCGTCCGCCTTTCGGGGATCCCTACAATGAGCAGTTCTTC. Encoded protein: CASRPPFGDPYNEQFF. Filled out from reference TRBV7-9 and TRBJ2-1, the complete variable domain reads DTGVSQNPRHKITKRGQNVTFRCDPISEHNRLYWYRQTLGQGPEFLTYFQNEAQLEKSRLLSDRFSAERPKGSFSTLEIQRTEQGDSAMYLCASRPPFGDPYNEQFFGPGTRLTVL.

The rearrangement links TRBV5-1 to TRBJ2-5, with TRBD2 identical over 8 bases. There are 15 residues in the CDR3. CDR1 is SGHRS, CDR2 YFSETQ, per germline. The ends lost 3 bases at V and 0 bases at J; junction bases unmatched: 4. CDR3 DNA sequence: TGCGCCAGCAGCTCCCAAGCGGGGGACCAAGAGACCCAGTACTTC. This encodes CASSSQAGDQETQYF.

The rearrangement links TRBV7-6 to TRBJ2-7, with 9 bases lining up with TRBD1. The CDR3 sequence is 17 residues long. V shed 5 bases, J shed 0 bases, and the junction held 11 bases outside the gene matches. In germline, CDR1 is SGHVS, CDR2 FNYEAQ. DNA for the CDR3: TGTGCCAGCAGCGGTCCCGGGACAGGGATTAGCTCCTACGAGCAGTACTTC. Translated, it gives CASSGPGTGISSYEQYF.

This clone occurred once. V and J are TRBV11-2 and TRBJ2-2, with 9 bases that match TRBD1. V lost 5 bases to trimming and J lost 7 bases; unmatched junction nucleotides: 11. The CDR3 loop spans 16 amino acids. Per the germline V gene, CDR1 is SGHAT and CDR2 is FQNNGV. CDR3 sequence reads: CASSSHRGPKSGELFF. As DNA, the CDR3 is TGTGCCAGCAGCAGTCACAGGGGGCCCAAGAGCGGGGAGCTGTTTTTT.

The V gene is TRBV6-6, the J gene TRBJ2-4; a possible D gene is TRBD1 (5 bases). The V end lost 6 bases, the J end lost 2 bases, and 17 bases lay between the germline ends. The germline gives CDR1 MNHNY, CDR2 SVGAGI (reference sequence). CDR3 length: 16 amino acids. CDR3 bases: TGTGCCAGCAGATCCTTGGGGCCCTCCCCCAAAAACATTCAGTACTTC. Translating it yields CASRSLGPSPKNIQYF.

The chain has TRBV29-1 and TRBJ1-2, with D possibly TRBD1 on 6 matching bases. V was pared by 0 bases and J by 8 bases, with 16 bases between. Germline V lookup: CDR1 SQVTM, CDR2 ANQGSEA. The CDR3 is 14 amino acids. The DNA of the CDR3 is TGCAGCGTTGAAGATCTTCAGGGGACCGGCGGCTACACCTTC. This codes for CSVEDLQGTGGYTF.

The rearrangement links TRBV28 to TRBJ1-2; D remains unclear. V was cut by 3 bases and J by 7 bases, with 24 bases left in between. The CDR3 is 17 residues long. Germline values: CDR1 MDHEN, CDR2 SYDVKM. CDR3 region: CASSFLLAYNLSRGYTF. CDR3 bases: TGTGCCAGCAGTTTCCTACTCGCCTATAACCTTTCTCGTGGCTACACCTTC.